These 3 T cell receptor beta chains originate from one sample sequenced in a study of T cells after yellow fever vaccination. TCRdb re-analysed the 5' RACE reads in MiXCR, keeping a single row per CDR3 protein. The sample has roughly 340,000 distinct CDR3 sequences, 8.7% seen once. Sample: PBMCs, taken on the day of the first yellow fever vaccination. Receptors originate from a man younger than 35 who received the YFV17D yellow fever vaccine.

The table lists this clonotype with a few counts. This CDR3 is CASSQFGKNTGELFF. The CDR3 coding sequence is TGCGCCAGCAGCCAATTTGGGAAGAACACCGGGGAGCTGTTTTTT. The chain joins TRBV4-1 to TRBJ2-2; no firm D call. The CDR3 is 15 amino acids. Trimming took 2 bases from V and 1 from J, leaving 8 bases between them. Germline CDR1 reads MGHRA; CDR2 reads YSYEKL.

This clonotype has only a few counts. V and J are TRBV20-1 and TRBJ2-4; 8 bases agree with TRBD2. CDR1 and CDR2 (germline): DFQATT, SNEGSKA (reference sequence). The junction had 14 bases not matched to a gene; V was cut back by 6 bases and J by 13 bases. This CDR3 contains 13 residues. The CDR3 reads CSAISLSGGQQYF. CDR3 sequence (DNA): TGCAGTGCAATCTCGCTTTCGGGGGGGCAACAGTACTTC.

There are a few counts of this clonotype. The chain employs TRBV2 and TRBJ2-2; tentative D call: TRBD2 (6 bases). Germline values: CDR1 SNHLY, CDR2 FYNNEI. V lost 6 bases to trimming and J lost 5 bases, with 13 bases between them. CDR3 size: 14 residues. For the CDR3, the DNA is TGTGCCAGCAGGGCGGGGCTTGAGACCGGGGAGCTGTTTTTT. It specifies CASRAGLETGELFF.